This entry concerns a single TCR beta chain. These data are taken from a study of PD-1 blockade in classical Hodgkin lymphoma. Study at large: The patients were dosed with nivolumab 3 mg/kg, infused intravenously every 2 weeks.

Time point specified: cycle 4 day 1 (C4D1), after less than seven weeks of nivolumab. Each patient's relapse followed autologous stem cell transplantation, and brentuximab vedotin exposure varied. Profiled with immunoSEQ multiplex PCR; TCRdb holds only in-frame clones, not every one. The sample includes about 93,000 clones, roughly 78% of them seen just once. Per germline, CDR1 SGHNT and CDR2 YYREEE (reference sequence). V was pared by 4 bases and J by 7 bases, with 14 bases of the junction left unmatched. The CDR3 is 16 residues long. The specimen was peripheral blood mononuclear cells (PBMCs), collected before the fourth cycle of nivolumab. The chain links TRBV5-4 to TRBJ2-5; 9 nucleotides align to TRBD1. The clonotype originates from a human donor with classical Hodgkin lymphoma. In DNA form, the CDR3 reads TGTGCCAGCAGCCGGGGACAGGGAGACGGGCGGGGGACCCAGTACTTC. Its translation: CASSRGQGDGRGTQYF.